This is a list of T cell receptor beta chains from one sample in a study of vaccination and CD4 T cells after COVID-19. One entry per CDR3 protein, called by TCRdb with MiXCR from the PCR reads. The profile shows 20,000 to 25,000 distinct CDR3 sequences, about three fifths of them singletons. The source material was CD4+ T cells from blood, sampled before SARS-CoV-2 vaccination. These receptors were collected from a human donor who had recovered from COVID-19. Both conserved end residues are part of each CDR3. D genes are given only for firm matches. Clone size, where shown, is once, few, many, or a class for clones that have expanded.

J gene	V gene	D gene	clone size	CDR3 DNA	CDR3 protein
TRBJ2-7	TRBV7-9	-	-	TGTGCCAGCAGCTTAGTCGGTCCCTCTTCCGAGCAGTACTTC	CASSLVGPSSEQYF
TRBJ2-5	TRBV12-3/TRBV12-4	-	-	TGTGCCAGCAGTTTGCGTCCAGCCCCAGAGGAGACCCAGTACTTC	CASSLRPAPEETQYF
TRBJ2-6	TRBV19	-	-	TGTGCCAGTAGTATAGGGGCTGGGGCCAACGTCCTGACTTTC	CASSIGAGANVLTF
TRBJ1-1	TRBV19	-	-	TGTGCCAGTAGTATAAGGGCGCGGGCCACTGAAGCTTTCTTT	CASSIRARATEAFF
TRBJ2-5	TRBV20-1	TRBD2	few	TGCAGTGCTAGAGATCGGGTTAGCGGGGGGGAGACCCAGTACTTC	CSARDRVSGGETQYF
TRBJ1-2	TRBV27	-	-	TGTGCCAGCAGTTTATCCCGACAGAACTATGGCTACACCTTC	CASSLSRQNYGYTF
TRBJ1-1	TRBV15	-	few	TGTGCCACCAGCCTTTCGCAGGGAGAGACTGAAGCTTTCTTT	CATSLSQGETEAFF
TRBJ1-1	TRBV27	-	few	TGTGCCAGATCATTAAGCACTGAAGCTTTCTTT	CARSLSTEAFF
TRBJ2-7	TRBV6-5	-	few	TGTGCCAGCAGTTCGACATCGGGAGACTACGAGCAGTACTTC	CASSSTSGDYEQYF
TRBJ2-3	TRBV19	-	-	TGTGCCAGTAGTACAGGACAGCTTGACACAGATACGCAGTATTTT	CASSTGQLDTDTQYF
TRBJ2-7	TRBV7-2	-	few	TGTGCCAGCAGCACCCGAGGCCGGGCCTACGAGCAGTACTTC	CASSTRGRAYEQYF
TRBJ1-2	TRBV10-3	TRBD1	-	TGTGCCATCAGTGAGTTCCGACAGGGAGTAGATGGCTACACCTTC	CAISEFRQGVDGYTF
TRBJ1-1	TRBV28	-	-	TGTGCCAGCAGTTTATCAGGACCCCTGAACACTGAAGCTTTCTTT	CASSLSGPLNTEAFF
TRBJ2-7	TRBV5-1	-	-	TGCGCCAGCAGCTTGGTTTTGGACGGGGACGAAAGGGAGCAGTACTTC	CASSLVLDGDEREQYF
TRBJ1-2	TRBV2	TRBD1	-	TGTGCCAGCAGTGATCTGGCAGGGGGCCGATATGGCTACACCTTC	CASSDLAGGRYGYTF
TRBJ1-2	TRBV11-1	TRBD1	-	TGTGCCAGCAGCTTAACAGGGGATGGCTACACCTTC	CASSLTGDGYTF
TRBJ2-2	TRBV6-1	-	-	TGTGCCAGCACACGGACCGCGAACACCGGGGAGCTGTTTTTT	CASTRTANTGELFF
TRBJ1-1	TRBV24-1	-	-	TGTGCCACCAGTGATTCAGGATTTGAAGCTTTCTTT	CATSDSGFEAFF
TRBJ2-2	TRBV11-2	-	-	TGTGCCAGCAGGGGATTTAGGGAGACGAACACCGGGGAGCTGTTTTTT	CASRGFRETNTGELFF
TRBJ2-3	TRBV20-1	-	once	TGCAGTGCCATGTCTAGCGGCACAGATACGCAGTATTTT	CSAMSSGTDTQYF
TRBJ2-1	TRBV20-1	TRBD2	-	TGCAGTGCACCTGGGACTAGCGGCTACAATGAGCAGTTCTTC	CSAPGTSGYNEQFF
TRBJ1-5	TRBV29-1	-	-	TGCAGCGTGGGGGAGGTGGGCCAGCCCCAGCATTTT	CSVGEVGQPQHF
TRBJ1-2	TRBV6-1	-	few	TGTGCCAGCAGTCCGCGGGGGAAGGATAACTATGGCTACACCTTC	CASSPRGKDNYGYTF
TRBJ1-1	TRBV11-2	-	few	TGTGCCAGCAGCATCCCAGCTAAGGCGAGGAACACTGAAGCTTTCTTT	CASSIPAKARNTEAFF
TRBJ2-3	TRBV20-1	-	few	TGCAGTGCCTCCCGACCCTCGACTAAGATACGGGATACGCAGTATTTT	CSASRPSTKIRDTQYF
TRBJ2-1	TRBV10-1	-	few	TGCGCCAGCAGTGAAACGGGATTTGAGCAGTTCTTC	CASSETGFEQFF
TRBJ2-5	TRBV2	-	few	TGTGCCAGCAGTGAAGCCTTATCACCCGGGGAGACCCAGTACTTC	CASSEALSPGETQYF
TRBJ2-7	TRBV6-5	TRBD1	-	TGTGCCAGCAGTTACAAGCCGGGACAGGGCCACTACGAGCAGTACTTC	CASSYKPGQGHYEQYF
TRBJ2-1	TRBV6-1	TRBD2	few	TGTGCCAGCATGGGGGCGGGAGGGCCGAGTGAGCAGTTCTTC	CASMGAGGPSEQFF
TRBJ2-3	TRBV10-3	-	-	TGTGCCATCAGTGAAGGGCTAGCAGGCACAGATACGCAGTATTTT	CAISEGLAGTDTQYF
TRBJ1-6	TRBV10-2	TRBD1	-	TGCGCCAGCAGGGCCGGGACAGGGGGCCCTGGAGGTTCACCCCTCCACTTT	CASRAGTGGPGGSPLHF
TRBJ1-2	TRBV20-1	TRBD1	-	TGCAGTGCTAGCGTTGCACAGGGGGCGGGGGATGGCTACACCTTC	CSASVAQGAGDGYTF
TRBJ1-5	TRBV6-1	-	-	TGTGCCAGTACTTCATCGGGGAACAATCAGCCCCAGCATTTT	CASTSSGNNQPQHF
TRBJ1-2	TRBV7-2	TRBD1	-	TGTGCCAGCAGCGAGGACAGGGTTAACTATGGCTACACCTTC	CASSEDRVNYGYTF
TRBJ2-1	TRBV7-9	-	-	TGTGCCAGCAGTTCTCGTGGGGAGCAGTTCTTC	CASSSRGEQFF
TRBJ2-5	TRBV7-2	-	few	TGTGCCAGCAGCTTAGCGATTGGAGAGACCCAGTACTTC	CASSLAIGETQYF
TRBJ1-3	TRBV7-2	-	-	TGTGCCAGCAGCTTACTGGCAACCACTGGAAACACCATATATTTT	CASSLLATTGNTIYF
TRBJ1-6	TRBV30	-	-	TGTGCCTGGAGTGGGAATGGTTATTCACCCCTCCACTTT	CAWSGNGYSPLHF
TRBJ2-2	TRBV27	TRBD1	-	TGTGCCAGCAGGATGACAGGGGGCGGGGAGCTGTTTTTT	CASRMTGGGELFF
TRBJ2-2	TRBV6-1	TRBD2	-	TGTGCCAGCACCATAGCGGGAGCAAACACCGGGGAGCTGTTTTTT	CASTIAGANTGELFF
TRBJ2-7	TRBV28	TRBD2	-	TGTGCCAGCAGCCTAAGCGGGAGACTTTCCTACGAGCAGTACTTC	CASSLSGRLSYEQYF
TRBJ2-5	TRBV7-2	TRBD2	-	TGTGCCAGCAGCGGGAGGGGCGAAGAGACCCAGTACTTC	CASSGRGEETQYF
TRBJ2-4	TRBV6-5	-	-	TGTGCCAGCAGTTACTCGGCCAAAAACATTCAGTACTTC	CASSYSAKNIQYF
TRBJ1-2	TRBV5-1	TRBD1	-	TGCGCCAGCAGCTTTACGACAGGGAGGGATGGCTACACCTTC	CASSFTTGRDGYTF
TRBJ2-2	TRBV7-6	TRBD2	few	TGTGCCAGCAGCTTAATCTGGGTAGCGGGAGAGGCCGGGGAGCTGTTTTTT	CASSLIWVAGEAGELFF
TRBJ1-4	TRBV10-3	-	-	TGTGCCATCAGTGAGGGGGCGACTAATGAAAAACTGTTTTTT	CAISEGATNEKLFF
TRBJ1-6	TRBV15	-	medium-sized	TGTGCCACCAGCCCAGGGAGGTTGAACAATTCACCCCTCCACTTT	CATSPGRLNNSPLHF
TRBJ2-7	TRBV7-2	TRBD2	-	TGTGCCAGCAGCGAAATGGGACTAGTCCCCTACGAGCAGTACTTC	CASSEMGLVPYEQYF
TRBJ2-7	TRBV30	-	-	TGTGTCTGGAGATCCAGACAGGAAAACCCCTACGAGCAGTACTTC	CVWRSRQENPYEQYF
TRBJ1-1	TRBV18	-	-	TGTGCCAGCTCACCAGGGGGAGGCTTGGAAGCTTTCTTT	CASSPGGGLEAFF
TRBJ1-5	TRBV20-1	-	few	TGCAGTGCTAGGGGCAAAAGTTATAGCAATCAGCCCCAGCATTTT	CSARGKSYSNQPQHF